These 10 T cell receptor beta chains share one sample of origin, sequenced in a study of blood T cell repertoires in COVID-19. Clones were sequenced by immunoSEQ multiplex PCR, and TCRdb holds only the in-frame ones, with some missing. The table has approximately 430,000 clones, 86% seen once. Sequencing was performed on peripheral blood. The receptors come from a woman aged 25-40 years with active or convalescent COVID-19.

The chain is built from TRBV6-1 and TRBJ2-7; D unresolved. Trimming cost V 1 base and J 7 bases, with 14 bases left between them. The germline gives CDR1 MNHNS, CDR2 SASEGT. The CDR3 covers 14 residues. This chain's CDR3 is CASSEGAVVYEQYF. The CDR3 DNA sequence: TGTGCCAGCAGTGAAGGGGCCGTTGTATATGAGCAGTACTTC.

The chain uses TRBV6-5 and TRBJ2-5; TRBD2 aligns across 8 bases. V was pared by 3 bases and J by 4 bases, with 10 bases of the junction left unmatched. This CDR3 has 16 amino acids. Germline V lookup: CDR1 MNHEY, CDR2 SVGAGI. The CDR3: CASSYRPGLVGETQYF. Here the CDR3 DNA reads TGTGCCAGCAGTTATCGACCGGGACTAGTAGGAGAGACCCAGTACTTC.

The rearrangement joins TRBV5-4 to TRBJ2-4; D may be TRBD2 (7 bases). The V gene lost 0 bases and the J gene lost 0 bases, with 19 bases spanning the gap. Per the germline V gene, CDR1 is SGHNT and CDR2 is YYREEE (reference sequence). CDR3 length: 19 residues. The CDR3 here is CASSLAALGAGEAKNIQYF. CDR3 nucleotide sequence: TGTGCCAGCAGCTTGGCCGCCTTGGGGGCGGGGGAAGCCAAAAACATTCAGTACTTC.

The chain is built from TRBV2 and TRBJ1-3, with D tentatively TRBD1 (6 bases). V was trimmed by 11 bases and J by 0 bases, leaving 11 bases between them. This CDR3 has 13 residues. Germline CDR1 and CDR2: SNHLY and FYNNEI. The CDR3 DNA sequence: TGTGCCGGAGGACAGTACTCTGGAAACACCATATATTTT. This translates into CAGGQYSGNTIYF.

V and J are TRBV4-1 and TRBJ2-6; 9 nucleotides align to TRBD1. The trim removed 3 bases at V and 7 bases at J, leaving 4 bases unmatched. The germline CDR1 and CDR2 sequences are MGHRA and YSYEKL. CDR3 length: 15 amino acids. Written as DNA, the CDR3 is TGCGCCAGCAGCCACAGACAGGGGGAAGCCAACGTCCTGACTTTC. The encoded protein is CASSHRQGEANVLTF.

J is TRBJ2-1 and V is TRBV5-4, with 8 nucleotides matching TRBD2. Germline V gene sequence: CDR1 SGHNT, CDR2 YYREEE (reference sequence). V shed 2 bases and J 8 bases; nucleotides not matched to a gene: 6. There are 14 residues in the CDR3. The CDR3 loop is CASSFEPGLDEQFF. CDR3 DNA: TGTGCCAGCAGCTTCGAACCGGGACTAGATGAGCAGTTCTTC.

The CDR3 reads CASSQDGTRGSPLHF. CDR3 DNA sequence: TGCGCCAGCAGCCAAGATGGGACAAGGGGTTCACCCCTCCACTTT. The chain links TRBV4-1 to TRBJ1-6, with D tentatively TRBD1 (6 bases). Germline V gene data show CDR1 as MGHRA and CDR2 as YSYEKL. The germline V and J ends were trimmed by 0 bases and 9 bases, with 12 bases remaining between them. This CDR3 contains 15 residues.

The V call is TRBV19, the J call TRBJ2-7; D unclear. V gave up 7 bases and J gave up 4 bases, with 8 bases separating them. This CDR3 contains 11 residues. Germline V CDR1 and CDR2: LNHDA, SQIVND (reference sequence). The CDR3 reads CASTDNYEQYF. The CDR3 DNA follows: TGTGCCAGTACCGACAATTACGAGCAGTACTTC.

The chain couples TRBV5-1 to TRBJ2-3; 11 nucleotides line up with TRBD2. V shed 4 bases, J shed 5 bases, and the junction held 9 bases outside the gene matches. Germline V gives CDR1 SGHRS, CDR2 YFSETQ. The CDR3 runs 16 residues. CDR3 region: CASSRGLAERGDTQYF. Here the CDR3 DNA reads TGCGCCAGCAGCCGGGGACTAGCGGAGAGGGGAGATACGCAGTATTTT.

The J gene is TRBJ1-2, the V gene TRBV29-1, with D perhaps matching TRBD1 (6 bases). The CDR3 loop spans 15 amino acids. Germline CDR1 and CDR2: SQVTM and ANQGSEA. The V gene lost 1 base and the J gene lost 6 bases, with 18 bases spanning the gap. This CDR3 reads CSVEGYPNRVDGYTF. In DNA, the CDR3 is TGCAGCGTTGAAGGGTACCCCAACAGGGTAGATGGCTACACCTTC.